This is a list of T cell receptor beta chains from one sample in a study of blood T cell repertoires in COVID-19. TCRdb's copy holds only in-frame clones and misses some; the assay was immunoSEQ multiplex PCR. There are approximately 210,000 clones in the sample; 88% occur only once, and 1.5% to 2% lies in the top ten. Sequenced input: peripheral blood. The receptors stem from a man in his sixties or seventies with acute or convalescent COVID-19. CDR3s include the opening cysteine and the closing phenylalanine or tryptophan. The order of the fields is J gene, V gene, D gene, clone size, CDR3 DNA, CDR3 protein. A D gene is named only where the DNA matches it firmly. Clone sizes are given selectively: once, few, many, or a class where the clone is expanded.

TRBJ2-1 | TRBV4-3 | TRBD2 | - | TGCGCCAGCAGCCAAGAAACTAGCGGGACTCTCTACAATGAGCAGTTCTTC | CASSQETSGTLYNEQFF
TRBJ2-4 | TRBV4-1 | - | - | TGCGCCAGCAGCCAAGAACCTACAGGGTTATTTAACATTCAGTACTTC | CASSQEPTGLFNIQYF
TRBJ1-1 | TRBV13 | TRBD1 | - | TGTGCCAGCAGCTTTAGCGGGACAGGGTTCACTGAAGCTTTCTTT | CASSFSGTGFTEAFF
TRBJ2-6 | TRBV5-1 | TRBD1 | - | TGCGCCAGCAGCTTGGCCGGGACAGCCTCACTCTCTGGGGCCAACGTCCTGACTTTC | CASSLAGTASLSGANVLTF
TRBJ2-7 | TRBV28 | - | - | TGTGCCAGCAGTTTTTCGGGGAGCTACGAGCAGTACTTC | CASSFSGSYEQYF
TRBJ1-3 | TRBV6-5 | - | few | TGTGCCAGCAGGTTCACTGGAAACACCATATATTTT | CASRFTGNTIYF
TRBJ2-3 | TRBV7-3 | - | - | TGTGCCAGCAGCCCAGGGGGGCTTAGCACAGATACGCAGTATTTT | CASSPGGLSTDTQYF
TRBJ2-7 | TRBV5-1 | TRBD1 | - | TGCGCCAGCAGCTTGTCGACAGGGCCAACCTACGAGCAGTACTTC | CASSLSTGPTYEQYF
TRBJ2-7 | TRBV18 | TRBD1 | - | TGTGCCAGCTCCATGGGACAGTCCAGCTCCTACGAGCAGTACTTC | CASSMGQSSSYEQYF
TRBJ2-1 | TRBV5-1 | TRBD2 | - | TGCGCCAGCAGCGCCGGGTCCGCTAGCGGACTACTCAGAACCTACAATGAGCAGTTCTTC | CASSAGSASGLLRTYNEQFF
TRBJ2-1 | TRBV5-1 | - | - | TGCGCCAGCAGCGGCGGGCAAACCTACAATGAGCAGTTCTTC | CASSGGQTYNEQFF
TRBJ1-1 | TRBV28 | TRBD1 | - | TGTGCCAGCAAAAACAGGGGGCCCCCTAGGGCTTTCTTT | CASKNRGPPRAFF
TRBJ2-2 | TRBV19 | - | - | TGTGCCAGTAGGAGACAACAGGGAACCGGGGAGCTGTTTTTT | CASRRQQGTGELFF
TRBJ2-3 | TRBV11-3 | - | once | TGTGCCAGCAGCTTAGGACAGTCCACAGATACGCAGTATTTT | CASSLGQSTDTQYF
TRBJ2-7 | TRBV9 | TRBD2 | - | TGTGCCAGCAGCCCCCTCGGGACTAGCTACGAGCAGTACTTC | CASSPLGTSYEQYF
TRBJ2-3 | TRBV2 | TRBD2 | - | TGTGCCAGCATGCTAGCGGAGATCACAGATACGCAGTATTTT | CASMLAEITDTQYF
TRBJ1-1 | TRBV18 | - | - | TGTGCCAGCTCACCCGGCAGGGACACTGAAGCTTTCTTT | CASSPGRDTEAFF
TRBJ2-3 | TRBV6-2/TRBV6-3 | - | once | TGTGCCAGCAGTTACGTCGGACGGGGTTACACAGATACGCAGTATTTT | CASSYVGRGYTDTQYF
TRBJ2-7 | TRBV7-9 | TRBD2 | - | TGTGCCAGCAGCTTTACCGGGACTAGCGGGAGAAGACAGTACTTC | CASSFTGTSGRRQYF
TRBJ1-6 | TRBV5-6 | TRBD1 | few | TGTGCCAGCAGCGGAACGACAGGGAGTGGTAATTCACCCCTCCACTTT | CASSGTTGSGNSPLHF
TRBJ2-2 | TRBV28 | - | - | TGTGCCAGCAGTCCTATCAGGGTGAACACCGGGGAGCTGTTTTTT | CASSPIRVNTGELFF
TRBJ2-7 | TRBV10-3 | TRBD1 | few | TGTGCCAGCTCGACAGGGTCATGGTACGAGCAGTACTTC | CASSTGSWYEQYF
TRBJ1-1 | TRBV25-1 | TRBD1 | - | TGTGCCAGCGGGCCGGGACAGGGACTCCCTGAAGCTTTCTTT | CASGPGQGLPEAFF
TRBJ1-2 | TRBV30 | - | - | TGTGCCTGGCGTCTACGGACAGACCATGGCTACACCTTC | CAWRLRTDHGYTF
TRBJ2-1 | TRBV11-2 | TRBD1 | - | TGTGCCAGCAGCTTTAGGACAGGGGGTGACAATGAGCAGTTCTTC | CASSFRTGGDNEQFF
TRBJ1-2 | TRBV6-1 | - | - | TGTGCCAGCAGTGAAGGTTCCAGCTATGGCTACACCTTC | CASSEGSSYGYTF
TRBJ2-7 | TRBV28 | - | - | TGTGCCAGCAGTTTGGCGGGCCGAGACTACGAGCAGTACTTC | CASSLAGRDYEQYF
TRBJ1-1 | TRBV5-1 | TRBD1 | - | TGCGCCAGCAGCTCGGGACAGGGGGCGACTGAAGCTTTCTTT | CASSSGQGATEAFF
TRBJ2-7 | TRBV29-1 | TRBD2 | - | TGCAGCGGCGCCGGGACTAGAAACGGCGAGCAGTACTTC | CSGAGTRNGEQYF
TRBJ2-1 | TRBV7-3 | TRBD2 | few | TGTGCCAGCAGCCCTGAGGCCCCTACGGTTAGCGGGAGCGGCGGTGAGCAGTTCTTC | CASSPEAPTVSGSGGEQFF
TRBJ2-7 | TRBV24-1 | - | - | TGTGCCACCAGTGATTCGCATAGCGGAAGTTTCTACGAGCAGTACTTC | CATSDSHSGSFYEQYF
TRBJ2-1 | TRBV5-7 | - | once | TGTGCCACCCTACGGCGGCCCCTTCATGAGCAGTTCTTC | CATLRRPLHEQFF
TRBJ2-4 | TRBV5-4 | - | - | TGTGCCAGCAGCTTGGCCGCGGGGGCGAAGAAAAACATTCAGTACTTC | CASSLAAGAKKNIQYF
TRBJ2-7 | TRBV20-1 | TRBD2 | - | TGCAGTGCTAGTGGAGGGACTAGCGGGACCCGCTCCTACGAGCAGTACTTC | CSASGGTSGTRSYEQYF
TRBJ2-2 | TRBV24-1 | - | - | TGTGCCACCAGGGGGGCTTTAGCGAACACCGGGGAGCTGTTTTTT | CATRGALANTGELFF
TRBJ2-7 | TRBV6-2/TRBV6-3 | TRBD1 | - | TGTGCCAGCAGTTACTCTCCGACAGGGAGCTCCTACGAGCAGTACTTC | CASSYSPTGSSYEQYF
TRBJ2-5 | TRBV18 | - | - | TGTGCCAGCTCCGGGATCGGGGAGACCCAGTACTTC | CASSGIGETQYF
TRBJ2-2 | TRBV3-1/TRBV3-2 | TRBD1 | - | TGTGCCAGCAGCCAGTCACAGGGGGGCGGCGGGGAGCTGTTTTTT | CASSQSQGGGGELFF
TRBJ2-1 | TRBV6-5 | TRBD1 | - | TGTGCCAGCAGTCGACAGGGAATCTACAATGAGCAGTTCTTC | CASSRQGIYNEQFF
TRBJ2-3 | TRBV7-2 | - | - | TGTGCCAGCAGCTTAAGGCCAGGCGGGCCAGATACGCAGTATTTT | CASSLRPGGPDTQYF
TRBJ1-2 | TRBV28 | TRBD1 | - | TGTGCCAGCACACTCCCCGGGACAGGGCACTATGGCTACACCTTC | CASTLPGTGHYGYTF
TRBJ2-7 | TRBV7-9 | - | once | TGTGCCAGCAGCTCCACTAGTTCCTACGAGCAGTACTTC | CASSSTSSYEQYF
TRBJ2-1 | TRBV19 | TRBD1 | - | TGTGCCAGTTCGGACAGGGGGCAGAATGAGCAGTTCTTC | CASSDRGQNEQFF
TRBJ2-1 | TRBV29-1 | - | - | TGCAGCGTTGAATTTACTGTCGGTGAGCAGTTCTTC | CSVEFTVGEQFF
TRBJ1-5 | TRBV5-5 | TRBD1 | - | TGTGCCAGCAGCTGGACAGGGTCCTGGGTCAATCAGCCCCAGCATTTT | CASSWTGSWVNQPQHF
TRBJ2-1 | TRBV5-1 | TRBD2 | - | TGCGCCAGCAGCTTGGCTTCCGGGACTAGCGGGTACAATGAGCAGTTCTTC | CASSLASGTSGYNEQFF
TRBJ2-1 | TRBV4-2 | TRBD2 | - | TGTGCCAGCAGCCCCGCTGGGACTAGCAGTTACAATGAGCAGTTCTTC | CASSPAGTSSYNEQFF
TRBJ2-3 | TRBV29-1 | TRBD2 | - | TGCAGCGTTGAAAGGACTAGCCCAGATACGCAGTATTTT | CSVERTSPDTQYF
TRBJ1-1 | TRBV12-3/TRBV12-4 | - | - | TGTGCCAGCAGTTTAATTGCAGGGGCGCGGACTTTCTTT | CASSLIAGARTFF
TRBJ2-6 | TRBV7-8 | TRBD1 | - | TGTGCCAGCAGCCTAAGGGCAGGGGGCGCTTCTGGGGCCAACGTCCTGACTTTC | CASSLRAGGASGANVLTF
TRBJ1-5 | TRBV10-3 | - | - | TGTGCCGTAGGAGGGGCTGGCAATCAGCCCCAGCATTTT | CAVGGAGNQPQHF
TRBJ2-3 | TRBV6-5 | TRBD2 | - | TGTGCCAGCAGTTCATCTAGCGGGACGCGAAATACGCAGTATTTT | CASSSSSGTRNTQYF
TRBJ2-7 | TRBV5-1 | - | - | TGCGCCAGCAGCTTGGTCGCAGGTTCCTACGAGCAGTACTTC | CASSLVAGSYEQYF
TRBJ1-5 | TRBV19 | TRBD1 | once | TGTGCCAGTAGTATAGATCTCGAATTGTCTTGGGACAGACAAAAAAGCAATCAGCCCCAGCATTTT | CASSIDLELSWDRQKSNQPQHF
TRBJ2-6 | TRBV28 | - | - | TGTGCCAGCATCGGGACAAGCTCTGGGGCCAACGTCCTGACTTTC | CASIGTSSGANVLTF